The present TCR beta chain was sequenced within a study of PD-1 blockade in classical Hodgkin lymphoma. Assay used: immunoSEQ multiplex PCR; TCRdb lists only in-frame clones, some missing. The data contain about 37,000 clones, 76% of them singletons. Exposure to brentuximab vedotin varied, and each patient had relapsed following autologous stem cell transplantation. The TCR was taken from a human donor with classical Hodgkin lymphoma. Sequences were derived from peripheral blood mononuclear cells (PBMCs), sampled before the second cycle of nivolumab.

The CDR3 is CASTDLQGGRETQYF. The CDR3 region has the DNA TGTGCCAGCACCGACCTACAGGGAGGCCGAGAGACCCAGTACTTC. The rearrangement links TRBV11-2 to TRBJ2-5; D assignment may be TRBD1 or TRBD2 (6 bases each). The germline V gene has CDR1 SGHAT and CDR2 FQNNGV. V was shortened by 7 bases and J by 4 bases, with 19 bases between the two germline ends. The CDR3 consists of 15 residues.